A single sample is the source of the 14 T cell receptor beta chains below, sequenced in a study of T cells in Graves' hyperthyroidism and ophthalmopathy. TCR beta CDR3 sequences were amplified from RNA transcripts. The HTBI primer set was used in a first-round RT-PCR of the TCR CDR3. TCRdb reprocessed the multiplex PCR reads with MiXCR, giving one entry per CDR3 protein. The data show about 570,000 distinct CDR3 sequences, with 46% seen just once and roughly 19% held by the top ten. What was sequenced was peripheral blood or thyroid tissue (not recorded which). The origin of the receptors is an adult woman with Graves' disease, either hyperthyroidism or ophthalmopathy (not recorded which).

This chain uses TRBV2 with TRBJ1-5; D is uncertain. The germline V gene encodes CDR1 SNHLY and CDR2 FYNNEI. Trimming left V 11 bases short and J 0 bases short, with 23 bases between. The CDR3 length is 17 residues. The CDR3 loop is CAHPLGGSTYSNQPQHF. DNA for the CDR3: TGTGCCCACCCCCTGGGAGGGAGTACATATAGCAATCAGCCCCAGCATTTT.

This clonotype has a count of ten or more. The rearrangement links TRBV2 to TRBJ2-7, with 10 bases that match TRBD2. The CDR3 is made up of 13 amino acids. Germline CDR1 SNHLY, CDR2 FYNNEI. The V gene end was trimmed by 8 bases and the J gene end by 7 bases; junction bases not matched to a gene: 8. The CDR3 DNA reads TGTGCCAGCGGGCTAGCGGGAGCAAGGGAGCAGTACTTC. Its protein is CASGLAGAREQYF.

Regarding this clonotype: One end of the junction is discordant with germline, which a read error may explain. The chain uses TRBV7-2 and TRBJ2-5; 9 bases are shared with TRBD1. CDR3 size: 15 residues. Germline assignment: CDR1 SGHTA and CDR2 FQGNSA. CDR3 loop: CASSQDNDRGETQYF. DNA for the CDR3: TGCGCCAGCAGCCAAGATAATGACAGGGGGGAGACCCAGTACTTC. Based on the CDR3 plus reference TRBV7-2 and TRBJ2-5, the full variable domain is GAGVSQSPSNKVTEKGKDVELRCDPISGHTALYWYRQSLGQGLEFLIYFQGNSAPDKSGLPSDRFSAERTGGSVSTLTIQRTQQEDSAVYLCASSQDNDRGETQYFGPGTRLLVL.

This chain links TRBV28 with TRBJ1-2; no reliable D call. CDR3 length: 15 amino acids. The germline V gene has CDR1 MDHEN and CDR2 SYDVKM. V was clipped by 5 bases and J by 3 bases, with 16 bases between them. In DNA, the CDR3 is TGTGCCAGCAGTATCAATTCAGCCCCCTACTATGGCTACACCTTC. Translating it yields CASSINSAPYYGYTF.

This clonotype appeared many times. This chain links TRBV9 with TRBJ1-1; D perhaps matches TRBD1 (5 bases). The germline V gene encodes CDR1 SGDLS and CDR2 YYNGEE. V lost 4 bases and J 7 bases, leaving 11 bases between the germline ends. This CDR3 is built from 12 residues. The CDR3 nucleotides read TGTGCCAGCAGCCCCACCGGGGGTGAAGCTTTCTTT. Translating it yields CASSPTGGEAFF.

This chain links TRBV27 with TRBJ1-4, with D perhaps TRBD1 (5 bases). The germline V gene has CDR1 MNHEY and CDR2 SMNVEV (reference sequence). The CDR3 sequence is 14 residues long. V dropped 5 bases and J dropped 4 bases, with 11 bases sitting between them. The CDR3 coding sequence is TGTGCCAGCAGTATAAGACAGAATAATGAAAAACTGTTTTTT. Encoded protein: CASSIRQNNEKLFF.

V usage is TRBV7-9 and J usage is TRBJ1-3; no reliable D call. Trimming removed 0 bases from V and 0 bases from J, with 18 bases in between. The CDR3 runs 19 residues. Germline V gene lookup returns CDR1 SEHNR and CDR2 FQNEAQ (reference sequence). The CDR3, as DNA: TGTGCCAGCAGCTTAGCGCCTCACGGCAGGCTCCACTCTGGAAACACCATATATTTT. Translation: CASSLAPHGRLHSGNTIYF. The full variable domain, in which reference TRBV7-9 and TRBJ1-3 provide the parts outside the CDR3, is DTGVSQNPRHKITKRGQNVTFRCDPISEHNRLYWYRQTLGQGPEFLTYFQNEAQLEKSRLLSDRFSAERPKGSFSTLEIQRTEQGDSAMYLCASSLAPHGRLHSGNTIYFGEGSWLTVV.

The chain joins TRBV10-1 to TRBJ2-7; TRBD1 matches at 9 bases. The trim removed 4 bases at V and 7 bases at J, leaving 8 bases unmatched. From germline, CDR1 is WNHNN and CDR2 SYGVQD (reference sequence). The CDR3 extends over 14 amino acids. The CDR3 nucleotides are TGCGCCAGCAGTGTCGGGACAGGGCAAATGGAGCAGTACTTC. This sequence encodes CASSVGTGQMEQYF.

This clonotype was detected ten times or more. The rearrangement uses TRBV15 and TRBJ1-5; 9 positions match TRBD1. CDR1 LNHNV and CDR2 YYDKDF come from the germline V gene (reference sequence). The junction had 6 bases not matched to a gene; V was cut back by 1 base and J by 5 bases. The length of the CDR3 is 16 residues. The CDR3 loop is CATSRGTGQGDQPQHF. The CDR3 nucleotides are TGTGCCACCAGCAGAGGCACGGGACAGGGTGATCAGCCCCAGCATTTT.

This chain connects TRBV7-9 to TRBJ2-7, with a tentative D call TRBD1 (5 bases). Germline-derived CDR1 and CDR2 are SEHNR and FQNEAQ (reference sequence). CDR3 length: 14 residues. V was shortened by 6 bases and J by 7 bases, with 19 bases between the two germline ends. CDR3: CASSPDSSPGEQYF. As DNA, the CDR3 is TGTGCCAGCAGTCCTGACAGTTCTCCCGGGGAGCAGTACTTC.

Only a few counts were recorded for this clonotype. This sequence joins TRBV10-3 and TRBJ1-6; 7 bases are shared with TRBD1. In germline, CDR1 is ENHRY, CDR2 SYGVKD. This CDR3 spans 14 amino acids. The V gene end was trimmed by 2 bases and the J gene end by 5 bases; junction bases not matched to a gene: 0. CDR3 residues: CAISEGTDNSPLHF. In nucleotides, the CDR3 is TGTGCCATCAGTGAGGGGACAGATAATTCACCCCTCCACTTT.

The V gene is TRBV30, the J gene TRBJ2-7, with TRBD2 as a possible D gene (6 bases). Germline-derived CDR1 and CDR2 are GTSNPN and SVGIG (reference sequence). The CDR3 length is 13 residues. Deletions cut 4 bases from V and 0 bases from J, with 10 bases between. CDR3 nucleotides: TGTGCCTGGAATAGCGGAAACTCCTACGAGCAGTACTTC. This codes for CAWNSGNSYEQYF.

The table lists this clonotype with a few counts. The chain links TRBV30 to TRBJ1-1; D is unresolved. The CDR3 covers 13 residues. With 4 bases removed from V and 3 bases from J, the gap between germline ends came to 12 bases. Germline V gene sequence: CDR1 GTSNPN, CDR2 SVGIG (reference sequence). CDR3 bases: TGTGCCTGGAATCGGGGATTCGACACTGAAGCTTTCTTT. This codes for CAWNRGFDTEAFF.

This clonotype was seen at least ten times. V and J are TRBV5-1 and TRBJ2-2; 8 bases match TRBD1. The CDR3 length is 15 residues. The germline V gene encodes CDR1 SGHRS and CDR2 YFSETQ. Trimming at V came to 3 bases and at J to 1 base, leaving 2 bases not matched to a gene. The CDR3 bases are TGCGCCAGCAGCTACACAGGGGGGAACACCGGGGAGCTGTTTTTT. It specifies CASSYTGGNTGELFF.